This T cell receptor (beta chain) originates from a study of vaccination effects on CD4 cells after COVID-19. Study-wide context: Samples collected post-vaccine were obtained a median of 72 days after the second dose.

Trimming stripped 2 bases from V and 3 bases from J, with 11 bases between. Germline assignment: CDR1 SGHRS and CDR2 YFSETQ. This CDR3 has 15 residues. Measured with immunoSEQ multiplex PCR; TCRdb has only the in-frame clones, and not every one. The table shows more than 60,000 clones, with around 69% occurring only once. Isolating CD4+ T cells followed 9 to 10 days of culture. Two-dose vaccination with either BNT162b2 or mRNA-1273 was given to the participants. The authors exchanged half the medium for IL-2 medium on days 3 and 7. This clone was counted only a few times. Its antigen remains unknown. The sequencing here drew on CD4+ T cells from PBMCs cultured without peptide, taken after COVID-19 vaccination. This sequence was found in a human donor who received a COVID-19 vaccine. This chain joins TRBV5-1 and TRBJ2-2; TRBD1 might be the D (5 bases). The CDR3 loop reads CASSFQGRDTGELFF. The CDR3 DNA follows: TGCGCCAGCAGCTTCCAGGGTAGGGACACCGGGGAGCTGTTTTTT.